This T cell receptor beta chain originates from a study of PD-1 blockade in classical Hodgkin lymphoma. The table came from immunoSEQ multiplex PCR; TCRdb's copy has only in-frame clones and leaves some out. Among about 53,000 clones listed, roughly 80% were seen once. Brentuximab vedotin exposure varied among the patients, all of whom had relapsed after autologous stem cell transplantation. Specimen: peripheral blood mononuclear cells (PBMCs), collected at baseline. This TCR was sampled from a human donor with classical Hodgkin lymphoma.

In nucleotides, the CDR3 is TGTGCCAGCAGCTTCCGCGGGAGGACCTCCTACAATGAGCAGTTCTTC. Its protein is CASSFRGRTSYNEQFF. This chain uses TRBV7-3 with TRBJ2-1, with 8 positions matching TRBD2. The CDR3 loop spans 16 amino acids. Germline V lookup: CDR1 SGHTA, CDR2 FQGTGA. Trimming cost V 3 bases and J 0 bases; bases outside gene matches: 4.